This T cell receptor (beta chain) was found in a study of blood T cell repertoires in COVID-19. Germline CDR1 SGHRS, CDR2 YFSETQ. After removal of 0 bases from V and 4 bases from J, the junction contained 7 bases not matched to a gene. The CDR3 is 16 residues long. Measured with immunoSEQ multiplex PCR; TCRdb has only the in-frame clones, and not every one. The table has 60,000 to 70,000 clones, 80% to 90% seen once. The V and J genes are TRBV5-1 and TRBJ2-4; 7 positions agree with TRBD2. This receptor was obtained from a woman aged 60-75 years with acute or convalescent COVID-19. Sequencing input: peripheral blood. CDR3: CASSLVASGLKNIQYF. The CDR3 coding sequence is TGCGCCAGCAGCTTGGTGGCTAGCGGACTTAAAAACATTCAGTACTTC.